The 7 T cell receptor beta chains below come from one sample, sequenced in a study of shared clonotypes between healthy human individuals. Assay used: immunoSEQ multiplex PCR; TCRdb lists only in-frame clones, some missing. The sample contains roughly 1,800,000 clones, less than 95% of which appear only once. Naive CD8 cells lacked CD45RO and underwent positive selection for CCR7, leaving out terminally differentiated effector memory CD45RA+ cells. The sequenced sample was naive CD8+ T cells sorted from blood. Receptors were obtained from a man aged 18 to 29 in good health.

The chain carries TRBV2 and TRBJ1-3, with D possibly matching TRBD1 (5 bases). The CDR3 covers 15 residues. Trimming removed 4 bases from V and 4 bases from J, with 14 bases in between. Germline assignment: CDR1 SNHLY and CDR2 FYNNEI. CDR3: CASSVETGEGNTIYF. The CDR3 DNA follows: TGTGCCAGCAGTGTCGAAACAGGAGAAGGAAACACCATATATTTT.

A remark on this clone: Other nucleotide sequences in the sample specify the same CDR3. This chain joins TRBV30 and TRBJ2-1, with 9 bases lining up with TRBD2. J gave up 0 bases and V 5 bases, and 5 bases lay outside the gene matches. Germline values: CDR1 GTSNPN, CDR2 SVGIG (reference sequence). The CDR3 loop spans 15 amino acids. The CDR3 spells CAWGGGASSYNEQFF. In DNA form, the CDR3 reads TGTGCCTGGGGCGGGGGGGCCAGCTCCTACAATGAGCAGTTCTTC.

This chain connects TRBV7-9 to TRBJ2-3; 7 nucleotides line up with TRBD1. CDR3 size: 14 residues. Trimming took 2 bases from V and 4 from J; bases not matched to a gene: 3. CDR1 is SEHNR and CDR2 is FQNEAQ in the germline V gene (reference sequence). The CDR3 loop is CASSLSQGADTQYF. The CDR3 nucleotides read TGTGCCAGCAGCTTATCGCAGGGGGCAGATACGCAGTATTTT.

J is TRBJ1-2 and V is TRBV27, with D possibly matching TRBD1 (5 bases). Germline V gives CDR1 MNHEY, CDR2 SMNVEV (reference sequence). This CDR3 is 15 amino acids long. The ends were cut back, 3 bases at V and 8 bases at J, with 19 bases in the middle. The CDR3 DNA sequence: TGTGCCAGCAGTTTTGGGGGGGTGCTCACGGAGGGCTACACCTTC. This translates into CASSFGGVLTEGYTF.

The chain recombines TRBV28 with TRBJ1-1; TRBD1 might be the D (6 bases). The germline gives CDR1 MDHEN, CDR2 SYDVKM. There are 15 residues in the CDR3. V was cut by 4 bases and J by 3 bases, with 15 bases left in between. CDR3 sequence (DNA): TGTGCCAGCAGTTCCCGACCGGACAGCTACACTGAAGCTTTCTTT. This codes for CASSSRPDSYTEAFF.

The chain has TRBV15 and TRBJ2-4, with D perhaps TRBD2 (5 bases). V was trimmed by 0 bases and J by 7 bases, leaving 16 bases between them. The CDR3 is 16 residues long. Germline CDR1 LNHNV, CDR2 YYDKDF (reference sequence). The CDR3 coding sequence is TGTGCCACCAGCAGAGATGGAGGTCTAGCTTTGAACATTCAGTACTTC. Its translation: CATSRDGGLALNIQYF.

This rearrangement joins TRBV28 to TRBJ2-1, with 7 bases that match TRBD2. The CDR3 spans 17 residues. The junction had 10 bases not matched to a gene; V was cut back by 4 bases and J by 1 base. The germline V gene has CDR1 MDHEN and CDR2 SYDVKM. The CDR3 loop reads CASSYSRDYESYNEQFF. The CDR3 bases are TGTGCCAGCAGTTATAGCCGGGACTATGAATCCTACAATGAGCAGTTCTTC. The whole variable domain, filled in from reference TRBV28 and TRBJ2-1, reads DVKVTQSSRYLVKRTGEKVFLECVQDMDHENMFWYRQDPGLGLRLIYFSYDVKMKEKGDIPEGYSVSREKKERFSLILESASTNQTSMYLCASSYSRDYESYNEQFFGPGTRLTVL.